This T cell receptor (beta chain) emerged from a study of cytomegalovirus exposure and HLA in healthy donors. Background on the study: Roughly 170 million T cells yielded 117 million unique TCR beta sequences in earlier analysis. Study-wide results and caveats: V segments that were indistinguishable, TRBV6-2 and TRBV6-3 among them, were omitted from analysis.

CDR1 is MGHRA, CDR2 YSYEKL, per germline. The CDR3 totals 16 residues. V lost 1 base to trimming and J lost 5 bases; unmatched junction nucleotides: 2. A multiplex PCR was run with 60 Vbeta primers and 13 Jbeta primers. The method was immunoSEQ multiplex PCR; TCRdb's version includes in-frame clones alone and lacks a portion of them. The repertoire consists of 150,000 to 200,000 clones, with roughly 77% occurring once and the leading ten covering about 2.5%. About this clone: The antigen remains undetermined.

This clonotype originated in a young woman in good health and CMV-seropositive. The source material was PBMCs. The chain is built from TRBV4-1 and TRBJ2-1, with 13 bases fitting TRBD2. Here the CDR3 DNA reads TGCGCCAGCAGCCAAGGACTAGCGGGGGGACACAATGAGCAGTTCTTC. Translated: CASSQGLAGGHNEQFF.